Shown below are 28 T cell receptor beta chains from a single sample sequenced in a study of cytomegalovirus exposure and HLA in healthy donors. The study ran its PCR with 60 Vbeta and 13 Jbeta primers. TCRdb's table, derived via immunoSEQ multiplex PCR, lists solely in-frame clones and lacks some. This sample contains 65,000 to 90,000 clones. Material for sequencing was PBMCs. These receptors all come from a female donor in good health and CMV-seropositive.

DNA of the CDR3: TGTGCCAGCAGGCGGACAGGGTTGGAGACCCAGTACTTC. Residues: CASRRTGLETQYF. This chain joins TRBV25-1 and TRBJ2-5; 8 bases match TRBD1. J lost 5 bases, V lost 6 bases, and 5 bases had no gene match. CDR1 and CDR2 from the germline V gene are MGHDK and SYGVNS. The CDR3 is made up of 13 amino acids.

The CDR3 is CASSETGGSYGYTF. In DNA, the CDR3 is TGTGCCAGCAGTGAGACAGGGGGTTCCTATGGCTACACCTTC. The rearrangement uses TRBV25-1 and TRBJ1-2; TRBD1 agrees at 9 bases. The CDR3 loop spans 14 amino acids. V was clipped by 3 bases and J by 4 bases; unmatched bases: 3. Germline V gene lookup returns CDR1 MGHDK and CDR2 SYGVNS.

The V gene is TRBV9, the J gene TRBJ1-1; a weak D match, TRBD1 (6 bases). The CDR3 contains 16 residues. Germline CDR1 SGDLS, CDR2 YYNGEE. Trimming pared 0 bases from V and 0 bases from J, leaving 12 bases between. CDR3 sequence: CASSVGWDIMNTEAFF. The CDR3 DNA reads TGTGCCAGCAGCGTAGGTTGGGACATCATGAACACTGAAGCTTTCTTT.

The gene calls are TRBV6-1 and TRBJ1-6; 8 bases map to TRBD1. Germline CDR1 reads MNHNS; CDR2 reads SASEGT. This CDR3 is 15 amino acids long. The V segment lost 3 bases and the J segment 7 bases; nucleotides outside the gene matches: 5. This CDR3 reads CASSDPGQVNSPLHF. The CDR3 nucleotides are TGTGCCAGCAGTGATCCGGGACAGGTCAATTCACCCCTCCACTTT.

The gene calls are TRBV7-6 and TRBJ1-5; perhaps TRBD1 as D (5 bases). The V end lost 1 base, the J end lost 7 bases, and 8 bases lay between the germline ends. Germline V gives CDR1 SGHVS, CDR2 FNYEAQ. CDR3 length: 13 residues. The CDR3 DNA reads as TGTGCCAGCAGCTTAGACAGGAACCAGCCCCAGCATTTT. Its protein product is CASSLDRNQPQHF.

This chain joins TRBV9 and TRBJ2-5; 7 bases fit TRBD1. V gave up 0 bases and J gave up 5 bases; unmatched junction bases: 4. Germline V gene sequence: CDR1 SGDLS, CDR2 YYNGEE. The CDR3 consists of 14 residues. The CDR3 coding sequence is TGTGCCAGCAGCGTAGCCTACAGGGGTGAGACCCAGTACTTC. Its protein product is CASSVAYRGETQYF.

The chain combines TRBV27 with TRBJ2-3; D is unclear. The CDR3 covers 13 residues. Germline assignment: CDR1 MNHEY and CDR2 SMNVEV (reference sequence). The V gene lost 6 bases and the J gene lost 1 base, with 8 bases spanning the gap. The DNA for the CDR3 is TGTGCCAGCAGACCCTCGGGCACAGATACGCAGTATTTT. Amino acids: CASRPSGTDTQYF.

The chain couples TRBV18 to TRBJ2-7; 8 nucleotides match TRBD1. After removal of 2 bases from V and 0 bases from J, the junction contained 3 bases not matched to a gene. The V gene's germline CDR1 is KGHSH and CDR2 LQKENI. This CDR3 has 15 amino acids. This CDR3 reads CASSPGQGASYEQYF. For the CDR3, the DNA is TGTGCCAGCTCACCAGGCCAGGGGGCCTCCTACGAGCAGTACTTC.

CDR3 in amino acids: CSVPGRGDYGYTF. The CDR3, as DNA: TGCAGCGTGCCCGGAAGGGGCGACTATGGCTACACCTTC. V usage is TRBV29-1 and J usage is TRBJ1-2; TRBD1 is a possible D gene (5 bases). Germline V gives CDR1 SQVTM, CDR2 ANQGSEA. The CDR3 has 13 amino acids. V was clipped by 6 bases and J by 3 bases, with 14 bases between them.

CDR3 amino acids: CASSISGGGIEQYF. CDR3 bases: TGTGCCAGCAGCATTAGCGGGGGGGGGATCGAGCAGTACTTC. The chain employs TRBV7-9 and TRBJ2-7; 11 positions match TRBD2. Germline V gene data show CDR1 as SEHNR and CDR2 as FQNEAQ (reference sequence). The CDR3 totals 14 residues. V trimming: 5 bases; J trimming: 6 bases; junction bases outside the gene matches: 6.

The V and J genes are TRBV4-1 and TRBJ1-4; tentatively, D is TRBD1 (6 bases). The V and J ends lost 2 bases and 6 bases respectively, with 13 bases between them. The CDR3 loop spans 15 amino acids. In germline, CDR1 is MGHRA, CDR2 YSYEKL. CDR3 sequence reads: CASSQLHRADEKLFF. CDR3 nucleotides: TGCGCCAGCAGCCAACTTCACAGGGCTGATGAAAAACTGTTTTTT.

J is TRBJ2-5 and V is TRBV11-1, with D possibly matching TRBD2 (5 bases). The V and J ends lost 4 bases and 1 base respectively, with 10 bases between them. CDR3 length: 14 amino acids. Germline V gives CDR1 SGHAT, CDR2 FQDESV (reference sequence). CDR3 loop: CASSSRRGQETQYF. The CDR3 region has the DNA TGTGCCAGCAGCTCCAGACGGGGCCAAGAGACCCAGTACTTC.

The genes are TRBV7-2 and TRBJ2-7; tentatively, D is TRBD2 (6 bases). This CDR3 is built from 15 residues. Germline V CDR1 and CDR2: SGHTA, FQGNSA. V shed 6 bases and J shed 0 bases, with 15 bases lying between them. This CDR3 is CASRRGGVDSYEQYF. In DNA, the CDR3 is TGTGCCAGCAGACGGGGAGGCGTCGACTCCTACGAGCAGTACTTC.

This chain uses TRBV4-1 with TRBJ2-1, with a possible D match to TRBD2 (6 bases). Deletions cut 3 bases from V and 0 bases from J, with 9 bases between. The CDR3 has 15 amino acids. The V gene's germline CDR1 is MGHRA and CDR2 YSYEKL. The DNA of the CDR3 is TGCGCCAGCAGCCATTACGGGAGCTCCTACAATGAGCAGTTCTTC. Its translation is CASSHYGSSYNEQFF.

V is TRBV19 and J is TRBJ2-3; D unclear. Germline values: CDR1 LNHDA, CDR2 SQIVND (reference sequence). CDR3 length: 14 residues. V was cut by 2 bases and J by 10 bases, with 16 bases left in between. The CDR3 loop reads CASSISPQTWSQYF. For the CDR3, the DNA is TGTGCCAGTAGTATAAGCCCTCAAACTTGGTCGCAGTATTTT.

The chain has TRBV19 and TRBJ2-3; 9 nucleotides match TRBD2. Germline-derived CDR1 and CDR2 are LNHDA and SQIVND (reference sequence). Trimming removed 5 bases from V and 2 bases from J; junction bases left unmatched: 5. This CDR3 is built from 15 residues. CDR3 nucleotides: TGTGCCAGTAGTCTCAGCGGGGGGCTCACAGATACGCAGTATTTT. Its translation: CASSLSGGLTDTQYF.

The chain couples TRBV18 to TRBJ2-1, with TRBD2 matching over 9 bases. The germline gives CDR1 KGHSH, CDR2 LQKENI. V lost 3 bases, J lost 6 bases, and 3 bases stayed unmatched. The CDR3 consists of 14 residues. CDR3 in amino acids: CASSPAGGINEQFF. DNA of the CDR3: TGTGCCAGCTCACCCGCGGGGGGGATCAATGAGCAGTTCTTC.

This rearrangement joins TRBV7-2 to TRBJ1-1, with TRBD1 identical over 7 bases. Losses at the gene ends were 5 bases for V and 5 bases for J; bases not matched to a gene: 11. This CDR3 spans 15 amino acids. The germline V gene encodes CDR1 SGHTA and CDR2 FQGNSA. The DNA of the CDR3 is TGTGCCAGCAGCCAAGGAGGGGGCGGAGTTACTGAAGCTTTCTTT. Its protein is CASSQGGGGVTEAFF.

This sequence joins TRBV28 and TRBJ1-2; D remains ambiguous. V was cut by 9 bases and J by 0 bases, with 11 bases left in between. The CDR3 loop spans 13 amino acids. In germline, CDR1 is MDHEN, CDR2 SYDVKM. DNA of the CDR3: TGTGCCAGTAGCGGCACTCCTAACTATGGCTACACCTTC. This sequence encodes CASSGTPNYGYTF.

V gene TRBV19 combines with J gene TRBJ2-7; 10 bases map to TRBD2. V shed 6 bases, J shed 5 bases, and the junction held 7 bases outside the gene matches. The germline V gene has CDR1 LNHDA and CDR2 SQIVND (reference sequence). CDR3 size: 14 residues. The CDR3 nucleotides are TGTGCCAGTAGAAGCGGGGGGGCTCTCCACGAGCAGTACTTC. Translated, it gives CASRSGGALHEQYF. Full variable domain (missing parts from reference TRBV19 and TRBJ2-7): DGGITQSPKYLFRKEGQNVTLSCEQNLNHDAMYWYRQDPGQGLRLIYYSQIVNDFQKGDIAEGYSVSREKKESFPLTVTSAQKNPTAFYLCASRSGGALHEQYFGPGTRLTVT.

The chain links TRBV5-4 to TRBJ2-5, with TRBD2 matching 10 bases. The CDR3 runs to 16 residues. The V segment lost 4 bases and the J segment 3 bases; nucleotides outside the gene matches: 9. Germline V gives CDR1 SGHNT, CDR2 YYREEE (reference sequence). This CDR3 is CASSQATSGVKETQYF. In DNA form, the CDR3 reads TGTGCCAGCAGCCAGGCCACTAGCGGGGTCAAAGAGACCCAGTACTTC.

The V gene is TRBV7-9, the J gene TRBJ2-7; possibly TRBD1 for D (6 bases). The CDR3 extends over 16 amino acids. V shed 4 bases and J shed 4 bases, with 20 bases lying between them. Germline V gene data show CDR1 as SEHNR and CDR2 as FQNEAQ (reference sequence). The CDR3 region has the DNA TGTGCCAGCAGCTCACAGAATACAGGGAAAGTATACGAGCAGTACTTC. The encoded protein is CASSSQNTGKVYEQYF.

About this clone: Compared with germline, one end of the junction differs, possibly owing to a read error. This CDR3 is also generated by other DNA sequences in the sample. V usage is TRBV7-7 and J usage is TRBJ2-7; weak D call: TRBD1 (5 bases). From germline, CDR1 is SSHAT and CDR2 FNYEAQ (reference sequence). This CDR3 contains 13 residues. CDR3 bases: TGTGCTAGCAGCCTTGAAGGGGCCTACGAGCAGTACTTC. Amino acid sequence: CASSLEGAYEQYF.

The CDR3 DNA sequence: TGTGCCAGCAGTCGCGGTGCGGGCATTCAGTACTTC. This encodes CASSRGAGIQYF. This chain uses TRBV6-6 with TRBJ2-4, with a possible D match to TRBD2 (5 bases). Germline CDR1 is MNHNY and CDR2 is SVGAGI (reference sequence). Trimming pared 5 bases from V and 9 bases from J, leaving 11 bases between. CDR3 size: 12 residues.

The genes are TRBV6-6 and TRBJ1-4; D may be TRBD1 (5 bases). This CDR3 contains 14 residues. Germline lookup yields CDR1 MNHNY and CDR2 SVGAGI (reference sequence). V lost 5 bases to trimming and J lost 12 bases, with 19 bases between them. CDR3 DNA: TGTGCCAGCAGTACCGGGACCCCGGGAGGTGAACTGTTTTTT. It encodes CASSTGTPGGELFF.

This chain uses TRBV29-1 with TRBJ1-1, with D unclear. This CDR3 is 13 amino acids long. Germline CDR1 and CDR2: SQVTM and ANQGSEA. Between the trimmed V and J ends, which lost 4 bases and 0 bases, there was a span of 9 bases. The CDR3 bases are TGCAGCGTTGGGGCTTTCATGAACACTGAAGCTTTCTTT. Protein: CSVGAFMNTEAFF.

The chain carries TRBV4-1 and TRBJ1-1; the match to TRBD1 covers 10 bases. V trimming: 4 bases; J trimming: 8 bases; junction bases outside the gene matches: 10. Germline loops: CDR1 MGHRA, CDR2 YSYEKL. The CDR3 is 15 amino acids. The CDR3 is CASSRPGQGWGEAFF. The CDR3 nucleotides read TGCGCCAGCAGCCGCCCGGGACAGGGGTGGGGGGAAGCTTTCTTT.

CDR3 in amino acids: CASSDLRQVLYTQYF. The CDR3 DNA reads as TGTGCCAGCAGTGACCTACGACAGGTTTTATATACGCAGTATTTT. This chain connects TRBV25-1 to TRBJ2-3; D perhaps matches TRBD1 (6 bases). CDR3 length: 15 amino acids. The germline V and J ends were trimmed by 3 bases and 7 bases, with 17 bases remaining between them. From germline, CDR1 is MGHDK and CDR2 SYGVNS.